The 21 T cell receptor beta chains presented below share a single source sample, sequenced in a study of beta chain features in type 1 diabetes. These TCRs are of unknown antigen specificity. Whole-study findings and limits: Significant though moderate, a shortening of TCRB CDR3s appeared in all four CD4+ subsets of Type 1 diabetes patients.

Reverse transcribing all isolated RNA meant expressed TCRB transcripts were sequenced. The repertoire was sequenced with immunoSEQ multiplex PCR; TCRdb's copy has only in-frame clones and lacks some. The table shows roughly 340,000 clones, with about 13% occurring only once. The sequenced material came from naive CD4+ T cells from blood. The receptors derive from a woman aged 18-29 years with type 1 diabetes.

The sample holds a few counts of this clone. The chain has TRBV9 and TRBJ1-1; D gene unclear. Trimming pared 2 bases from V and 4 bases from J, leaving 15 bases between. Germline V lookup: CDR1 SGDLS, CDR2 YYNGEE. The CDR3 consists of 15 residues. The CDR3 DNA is TGTGCCAGCAGCGTTCGAGGCAGTGGGAGCACTGAAGCTTTCTTT. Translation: CASSVRGSGSTEAFF.

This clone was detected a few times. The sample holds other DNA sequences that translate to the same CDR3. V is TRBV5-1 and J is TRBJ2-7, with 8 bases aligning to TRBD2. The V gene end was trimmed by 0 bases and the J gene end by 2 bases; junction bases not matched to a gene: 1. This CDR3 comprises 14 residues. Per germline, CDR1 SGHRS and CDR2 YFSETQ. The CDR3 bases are TGCGCCAGCAGCTTGGCGGGAGGGCCCTACGAGCAGTACTTC. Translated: CASSLAGGPYEQYF.

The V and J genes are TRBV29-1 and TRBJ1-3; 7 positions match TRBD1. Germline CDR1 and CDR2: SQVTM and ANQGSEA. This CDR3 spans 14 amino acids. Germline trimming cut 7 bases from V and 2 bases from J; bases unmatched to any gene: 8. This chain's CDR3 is CSGQGGQAGNTIYF. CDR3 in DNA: TGCAGCGGACAGGGAGGTCAGGCTGGAAACACCATATATTTT.

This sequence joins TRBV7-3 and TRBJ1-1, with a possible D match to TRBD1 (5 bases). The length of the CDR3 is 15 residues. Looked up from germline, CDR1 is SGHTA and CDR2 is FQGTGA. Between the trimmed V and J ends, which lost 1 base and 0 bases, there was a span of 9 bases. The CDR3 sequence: CASSLIPGMNTEAFF. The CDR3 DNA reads TGTGCCAGCAGCTTAATTCCAGGGATGAACACTGAAGCTTTCTTT.

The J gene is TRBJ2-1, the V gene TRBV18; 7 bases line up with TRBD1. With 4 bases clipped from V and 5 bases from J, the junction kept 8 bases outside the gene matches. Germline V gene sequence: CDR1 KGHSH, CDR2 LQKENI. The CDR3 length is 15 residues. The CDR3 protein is CASSQTGTVDNEQFF. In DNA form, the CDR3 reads TGTGCCAGCTCACAGACCGGGACAGTCGACAATGAGCAGTTCTTC.

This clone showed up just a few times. CDR3 residues: CASSQEATDV. For the CDR3, the DNA is TGCGCCAGCAGCCAAGAGGCGACAGACGTC. The chain joins TRBV4-1 to TRBJ2-7; possible D gene TRBD1, 5 bases. Per germline, CDR1 MGHRA and CDR2 YSYEKL. The CDR3 has 10 residues.

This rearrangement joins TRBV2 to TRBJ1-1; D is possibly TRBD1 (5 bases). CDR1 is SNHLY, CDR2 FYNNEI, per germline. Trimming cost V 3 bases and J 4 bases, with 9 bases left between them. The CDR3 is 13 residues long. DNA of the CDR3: TGTGCCAGCAGTGATGTAGGGGTCACTGAAGCTTTCTTT. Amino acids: CASSDVGVTEAFF.

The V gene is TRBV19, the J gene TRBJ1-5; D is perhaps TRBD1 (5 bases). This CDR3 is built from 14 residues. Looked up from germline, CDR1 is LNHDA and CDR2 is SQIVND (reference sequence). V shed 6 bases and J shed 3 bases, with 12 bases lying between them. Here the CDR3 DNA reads TGTGCCAGTAGCAAAACGGGGGACAATCAGCCCCAGCATTTT. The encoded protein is CASSKTGDNQPQHF.

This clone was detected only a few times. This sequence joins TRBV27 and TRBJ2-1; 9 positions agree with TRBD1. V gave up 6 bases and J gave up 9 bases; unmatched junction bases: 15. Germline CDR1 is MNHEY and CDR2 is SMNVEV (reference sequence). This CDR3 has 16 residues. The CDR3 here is CASRTIRDRERSEQFF. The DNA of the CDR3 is TGTGCCAGCAGAACGATCCGGGACAGGGAAAGAAGTGAGCAGTTCTTC.

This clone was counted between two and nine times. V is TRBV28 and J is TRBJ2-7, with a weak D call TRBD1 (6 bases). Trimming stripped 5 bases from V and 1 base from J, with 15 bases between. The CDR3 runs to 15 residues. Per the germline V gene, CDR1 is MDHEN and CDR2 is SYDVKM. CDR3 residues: CASSLPPGHSYEQYF. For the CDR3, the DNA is TGTGCCAGCAGTCTACCCCCGGGACATTCCTACGAGCAGTACTTC.

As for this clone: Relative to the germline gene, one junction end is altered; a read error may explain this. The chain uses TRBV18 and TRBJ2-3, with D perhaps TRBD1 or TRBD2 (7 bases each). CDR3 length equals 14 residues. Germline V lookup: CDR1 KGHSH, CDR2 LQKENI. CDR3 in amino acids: CASSPQGRADTQYF. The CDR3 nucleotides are TGTGCCAGCTCCCCACAGGGGAGGGCAGATACGCAGTATTTT.

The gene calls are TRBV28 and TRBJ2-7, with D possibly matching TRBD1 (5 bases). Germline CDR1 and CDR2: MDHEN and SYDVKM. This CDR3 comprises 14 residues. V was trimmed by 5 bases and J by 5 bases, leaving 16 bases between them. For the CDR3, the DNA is TGTGCCAGCAGTCCCCCAGGGTTTCGGGACGAGCAGTACTTC. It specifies CASSPPGFRDEQYF.

The CDR3 DNA is TGTGCCAGTAGTATTGATCGGAATGAAAAACTGTTTTTT. It specifies CASSIDRNEKLFF. The genes are TRBV19 and TRBJ1-4; no reliable D call. The V end was cut by 3 bases, the J end by 5 bases, with 7 bases between. This CDR3 comprises 13 residues. CDR1 and CDR2 (germline): LNHDA, SQIVND (reference sequence).

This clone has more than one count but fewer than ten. CDR3 coding DNA: TGTGCCAGCAGCTTAGCGGGAGGCCCTCAATACGAGCAGTACGTC. Translation: CASSLAGGPQYEQYV. The chain is built from TRBV7-9 and TRBJ2-7; D perhaps matches TRBD2 (6 bases). From germline, CDR1 is SEHNR and CDR2 FQNEAQ (reference sequence). Trimming removed 0 bases from V and 4 bases from J, with 13 bases in between. CDR3 size: 15 residues.

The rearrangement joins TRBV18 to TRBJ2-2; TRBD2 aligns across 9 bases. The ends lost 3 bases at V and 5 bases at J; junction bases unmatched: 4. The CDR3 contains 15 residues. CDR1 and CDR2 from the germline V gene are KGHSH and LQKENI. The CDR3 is CASSPGLASTGELFF. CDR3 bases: TGTGCCAGCTCACCGGGACTAGCTTCGACCGGGGAGCTGTTTTTT.

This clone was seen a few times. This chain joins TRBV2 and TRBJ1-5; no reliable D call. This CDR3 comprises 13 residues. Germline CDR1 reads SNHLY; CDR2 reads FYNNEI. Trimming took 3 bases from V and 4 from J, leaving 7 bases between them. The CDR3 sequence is CASSDRVNQPQHF. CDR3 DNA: TGTGCCAGCAGTGACCGAGTTAATCAGCCCCAGCATTTT.

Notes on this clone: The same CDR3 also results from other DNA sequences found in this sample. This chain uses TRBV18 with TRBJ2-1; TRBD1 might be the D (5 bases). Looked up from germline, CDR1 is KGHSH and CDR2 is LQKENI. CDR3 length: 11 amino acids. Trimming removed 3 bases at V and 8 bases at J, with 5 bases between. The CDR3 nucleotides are TGTGCCAGCTCACCGACAGATGAGCAGTTCTTC. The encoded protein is CASSPTDEQFF.

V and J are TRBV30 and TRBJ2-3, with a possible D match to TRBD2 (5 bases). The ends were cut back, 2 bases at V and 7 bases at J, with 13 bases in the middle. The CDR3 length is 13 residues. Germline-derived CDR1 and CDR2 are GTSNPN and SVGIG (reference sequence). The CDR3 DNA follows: TGTGCCTGGAGTACTACTAGTAAGAATACGCAGTATTTT. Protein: CAWSTTSKNTQYF. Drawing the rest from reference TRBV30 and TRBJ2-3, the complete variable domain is SQTIHQWPATLVQPVGSPLSLECTVEGTSNPNLYWYRQAAGRGLQLLFYSVGIGQISSEVPQNLSASRPQDRQFILSSKKLLLSDSGFYLCAWSTTSKNTQYFGPGTRLTVL.

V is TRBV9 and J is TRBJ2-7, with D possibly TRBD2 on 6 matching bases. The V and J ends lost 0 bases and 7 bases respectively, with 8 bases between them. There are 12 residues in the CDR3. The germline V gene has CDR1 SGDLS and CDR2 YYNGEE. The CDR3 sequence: CASSVDRGEQYF. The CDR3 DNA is TGTGCCAGCAGCGTAGATCGGGGGGAGCAGTACTTC.

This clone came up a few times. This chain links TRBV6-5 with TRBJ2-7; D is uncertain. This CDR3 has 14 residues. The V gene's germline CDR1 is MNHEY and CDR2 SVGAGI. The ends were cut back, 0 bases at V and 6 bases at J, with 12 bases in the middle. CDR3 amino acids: CASSYSWAVREQYF. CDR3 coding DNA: TGTGCCAGCAGTTACTCGTGGGCCGTTCGCGAGCAGTACTTC.

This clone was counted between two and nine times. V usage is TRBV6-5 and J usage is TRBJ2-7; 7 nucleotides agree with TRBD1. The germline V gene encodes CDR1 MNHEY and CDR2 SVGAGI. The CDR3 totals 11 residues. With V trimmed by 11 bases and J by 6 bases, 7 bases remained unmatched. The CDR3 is CAEDRESEQYV. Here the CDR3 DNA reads TGTGCCGAAGACAGGGAGAGCGAGCAGTACGTC.